Below are 20 T cell receptor beta chains sequenced from a single sample in a study of blood T cell repertoires in COVID-19. The repertoire was sequenced with immunoSEQ multiplex PCR; TCRdb's copy has only in-frame clones and lacks some. The sample includes about 170,000 clones, roughly nine tenths of them seen just once. What was sequenced was peripheral blood. The receptors come from a woman aged 60-75 years with COVID-19, enrolled during active disease.

This chain connects TRBV10-3 to TRBJ2-3; D is unclear. V was clipped by 6 bases and J by 2 bases, with 6 bases between them. Germline V CDR1 and CDR2: ENHRY, SYGVKD. The length of the CDR3 is 12 residues. The CDR3 is CAIRQDTDTQYF. The CDR3 region has the DNA TGTGCCATCAGGCAGGACACAGATACGCAGTATTTT.

V gene TRBV9 combines with J gene TRBJ2-4; D is perhaps TRBD1 (5 bases). Trimming removed 3 bases at V and 9 bases at J, with 10 bases between. The CDR3 consists of 12 residues. Germline V gives CDR1 SGDLS, CDR2 YYNGEE. The CDR3 reads CASSGTFGIQYF. The DNA for the CDR3 is TGTGCCAGCAGCGGGACATTCGGCATTCAGTACTTC.

This clone was observed a handful of times. The CDR3 loop is CASSARIGRTEAFF. CDR3 DNA: TGTGCCAGCAGTGCGCGTATCGGGAGGACTGAAGCTTTCTTT. The genes are TRBV6-6 and TRBJ1-1; D not resolved. Germline V gene lookup returns CDR1 MNHNY and CDR2 SVGAGI (reference sequence). The CDR3 has 14 residues. V was cut by 5 bases and J by 5 bases, with 15 bases left in between.

J is TRBJ2-2 and V is TRBV4-2; 14 bases agree with TRBD2. CDR3 size: 19 residues. CDR1 and CDR2 from the germline V gene are LGHNA and YNFKEQ. The V gene end was trimmed by 2 bases and the J gene end by 1 base; junction bases not matched to a gene: 6. As DNA, the CDR3 is TGTGCCAGCAGCCAAACGTCGGGACTAGCGGGAGAGAACACCGGGGAGCTGTTTTTT. Residues: CASSQTSGLAGENTGELFF.

This rearrangement joins TRBV11-3 to TRBJ2-1; 7 nucleotides match TRBD2. Germline CDR1 reads SGHNT; CDR2 reads YENEEA. The CDR3 runs 17 residues. The V and J ends lost 1 base and 7 bases, in that order; junction bases with no gene match: 13. The CDR3 reads CASSLVNWRETPNEQFF. The CDR3 DNA sequence: TGTGCCAGCAGCTTAGTGAATTGGCGGGAGACTCCTAATGAGCAGTTCTTC. The complete variable domain, with remaining parts taken from reference TRBV11-3 and TRBJ2-1, reads EAGVVQSPRYKIIEKKQPVAFWCNPISGHNTLYWYLQNLGQGPELLIRYENEEAVDDSQLPKDRFSAERLKGVDSTLKIQPAELGDSAVYLCASSLVNWRETPNEQFFGPGTRLTVL.

This rearrangement joins TRBV11-2 to TRBJ1-2; D is unresolved. V shed 3 bases and J shed 2 bases, with 7 bases lying between them. Germline-derived CDR1 and CDR2 are SGHAT and FQNNGV. The CDR3 loop spans 13 amino acids. The CDR3 here is CASSFGENYGYTF. The CDR3 region has the DNA TGTGCCAGCAGCTTCGGGGAGAACTATGGCTACACCTTC.

This sequence joins TRBV5-5 and TRBJ2-6, with D perhaps matching TRBD2 (5 bases). This CDR3 has 16 amino acids. V was pared by 1 base and J by 1 base, with 9 bases between. The germline CDR1 and CDR2 sequences are SGHKS and YYEKEE (reference sequence). The CDR3 DNA sequence: TGTGCCAGCAGCTTGTATCGGGATTCTGGGGCCAACGTCCTGACTTTC. Protein sequence: CASSLYRDSGANVLTF.

The chain has TRBV10-3 and TRBJ2-5; a possible D gene is TRBD2 (6 bases). Between the trimmed V and J ends, which lost 4 bases and 4 bases, there was a span of 13 bases. In germline, CDR1 is ENHRY, CDR2 SYGVKD. The CDR3 totals 14 residues. The CDR3, as DNA: TGTGCCATCAGTGGAGTCGGGGGTGGAGAGACCCAGTACTTC. Encoded protein: CAISGVGGGETQYF.

Of note for this clone: The identical CDR3 is also encoded by other nucleotide sequences in the sample. The chain carries TRBV7-2 and TRBJ2-7; perhaps TRBD2 as D (6 bases). This CDR3 is built from 14 residues. V lost 5 bases, J lost 2 bases, and 13 bases lay in between. The germline gives CDR1 SGHTA, CDR2 FQGNSA. The DNA of the CDR3 is TGTGCCAGCAGCCCCACGAGCGGGCCCTACGAGCAGTACTTC. Translated, it gives CASSPTSGPYEQYF.

The genes are TRBV6-5 and TRBJ2-3, with TRBD2 matching over 10 bases. In germline, CDR1 is MNHEY, CDR2 SVGAGI. CDR3 size: 14 residues. V trimming: 7 bases; J trimming: 4 bases; junction bases outside the gene matches: 5. The CDR3 loop reads CASKTSGTADTQYF. The CDR3 region has the DNA TGTGCCAGCAAAACTAGCGGGACTGCAGATACGCAGTATTTT.

This chain links TRBV5-4 with TRBJ2-3; TRBD2 matches 9 bases. CDR1 SGHNT and CDR2 YYREEE come from the germline V gene (reference sequence). The CDR3 consists of 15 residues. The J segment lost 3 bases and the V segment lost 5 bases, leaving 7 bases of the junction unmatched. The CDR3 reads CASSYGGRATDTQYF. The CDR3 coding sequence is TGTGCCAGCAGTTATGGCGGGAGGGCGACAGATACGCAGTATTTT.

This sequence joins TRBV28 and TRBJ2-3; perhaps TRBD2 as D (5 bases). The CDR3 spans 15 residues. The V gene lost 6 bases and the J gene lost 0 bases, with 13 bases spanning the gap. Germline V CDR1 and CDR2: MDHEN, SYDVKM. Here the CDR3 reads CASRLDFSSTDTQYF. The CDR3 coding sequence is TGTGCCAGCAGGCTGGACTTTTCTAGCACAGATACGCAGTATTTT. Drawing the rest from reference TRBV28 and TRBJ2-3, the complete variable domain is DVKVTQSSRYLVKRTGEKVFLECVQDMDHENMFWYRQDPGLGLRLIYFSYDVKMKEKGDIPEGYSVSREKKERFSLILESASTNQTSMYLCASRLDFSSTDTQYFGPGTRLTVL.

J is TRBJ1-5 and V is TRBV25-1, with D possibly matching TRBD1 (5 bases). The V gene's germline CDR1 is MGHDK and CDR2 SYGVNS. The CDR3 loop spans 13 amino acids. Trimming stripped 4 bases from V and 4 bases from J, with 8 bases between. The DNA for the CDR3 is TGTGCCAGCAGTGGAGGGACTAATCAGCCCCAGCATTTT. Its translation is CASSGGTNQPQHF.

The rearrangement joins TRBV19 to TRBJ2-1; TRBD2 agrees at 10 bases. The J segment lost 9 bases and the V segment lost 5 bases, leaving 10 bases of the junction unmatched. CDR1 is LNHDA and CDR2 is SQIVND in the germline V gene (reference sequence). CDR3 length: 15 amino acids. The CDR3 nucleotides read TGTGCCAGTAGTTCCGCTGGACTAGCGGTTGGTGAGCAGTTCTTC. Amino acids: CASSSAGLAVGEQFF.

This rearrangement joins TRBV6-2 or TRBV6-3 to TRBJ2-3, with 10 bases matching TRBD2. V shed 6 bases and J 5 bases; nucleotides not matched to a gene: 5. Germline values: CDR1 MNHEY, CDR2 SVGEGT. The CDR3 is 14 residues long. The CDR3 nucleotides are TGTGCCAGCAGCTTAAGCGGGAGGGGAGATACGCAGTATTTT. Translation gives CASSLSGRGDTQYF.

The chain recombines TRBV7-2 with TRBJ2-5; TRBD1 might be the D (5 bases). Per germline, CDR1 SGHTA and CDR2 FQGNSA. Trimming stripped 2 bases from V and 5 bases from J, with 9 bases between. The length of the CDR3 is 13 residues. The CDR3 is CASSLLGRETQYF. The DNA of the CDR3 is TGTGCCAGCAGCTTACTGGGGCGGGAGACCCAGTACTTC.

The chain recombines TRBV10-3 with TRBJ2-5; D unclear. V was cut by 4 bases and J by 1 base, with 13 bases left in between. This CDR3 region has 15 residues. Germline CDR1 and CDR2: ENHRY and SYGVKD. CDR3 bases: TGTGCCATCAGTGCAGGTCGGCCGTCCCAAGAGACCCAGTACTTC. Translation gives CAISAGRPSQETQYF.

This CDR3 is CASSYSPGQETQYF. The CDR3 coding sequence is TGTGCCAGCAGTTACTCCCCCGGTCAAGAGACCCAGTACTTC. This chain uses TRBV6-2 or TRBV6-3 with TRBJ2-5, with D uncertain. V was trimmed by 0 bases and J by 2 bases, leaving 7 bases between them. CDR1 is MNHEY, CDR2 SVGEGT, per germline. This CDR3 is 14 amino acids long.

This clone was seen only a few times. This chain's CDR3 is CASTQGSNTGELFF. As DNA, the CDR3 is TGTGCCAGCACACAGGGGTCGAACACCGGGGAGCTGTTTTTT. V usage is TRBV19 and J usage is TRBJ2-2; 7 bases fit TRBD1. CDR3 length: 14 residues. V shed 9 bases and J 0 bases; nucleotides not matched to a gene: 4. Germline CDR1 LNHDA, CDR2 SQIVND (reference sequence).

The rearrangement uses TRBV24-1 and TRBJ2-3, with a possible D match to TRBD1 (5 bases). The CDR3 loop spans 14 amino acids. The ends were cut back, 1 base at V and 5 bases at J, with 9 bases in the middle. CDR1 is KGHDR and CDR2 is SFDVKD in the germline V gene. The CDR3 is CATSDLGVKDTQYF. The CDR3 DNA follows: TGTGCCACCAGTGATTTAGGGGTCAAAGATACGCAGTATTTT.